Presented here are 16 T cell receptor beta chains from one specimen sequenced in a study of shared clonotypes between healthy human individuals. As defined, naive CD8 cells were CD45RO-negative and positively selected for CCR7, with terminally differentiated effector memory CD45RA+ cells excluded. Measured with immunoSEQ multiplex PCR; TCRdb has only the in-frame clones, and not every one. The table records more than 2 million clones, approximately 92% of them present only once. Sequenced sample: naive CD8+ T cells from PBMCs. These receptors were obtained from a man between 18 and 35 years old in good health. Some clones in this sample may be carry-over from other donors' samples.

The V and J genes are TRBV28 and TRBJ1-1; 11 nucleotides agree with TRBD1. The CDR3 runs 15 residues. Looked up from germline, CDR1 is MDHEN and CDR2 is SYDVKM. J gave up 5 bases and V 6 bases, and 8 bases lay outside the gene matches. CDR3 in amino acids: CASRGTGGRKTEAFF. CDR3 sequence (DNA): TGTGCCAGCAGGGGGACAGGGGGAAGAAAGACTGAAGCTTTCTTT.

The chain uses TRBV7-6 and TRBJ2-3, with a possible D match to TRBD2 (6 bases). CDR3 length: 18 residues. V was shortened by 4 bases and J by 0 bases, with 20 bases between the two germline ends. CDR1 and CDR2 from the germline V gene are SGHVS and FNYEAQ. CDR3 DNA: TGTGCCAGCAGCTCACCTCCCTATAGCGGTTCTAGCACAGATACGCAGTATTTT. It encodes CASSSPPYSGSSTDTQYF.

V usage is TRBV14 and J usage is TRBJ2-2; weak D call: TRBD1 (6 bases). Germline values: CDR1 SGHDN, CDR2 FVKESK. CDR3 length: 13 residues. The V and J ends lost 4 bases and 5 bases respectively, with 8 bases between them. The CDR3 reads CASSRGRTGELFF. For the CDR3, the DNA is TGTGCCAGCAGCCGGGGGCGAACCGGGGAGCTGTTTTTT.

V and J are TRBV7-9 and TRBJ2-3; 8 nucleotides agree with TRBD1. The CDR3 spans 19 residues. V trimming: 7 bases; J trimming: 0 bases; junction bases outside the gene matches: 18. Looked up from germline, CDR1 is SEHNR and CDR2 is FQNEAQ (reference sequence). This CDR3 reads CASTSPRQGRLLSTDTQYF. In nucleotides, the CDR3 is TGTGCCAGCACCTCGCCTCGACAGGGGAGACTACTCAGCACAGATACGCAGTATTTT.

This clone appeared a single time. The chain employs TRBV27 and TRBJ1-1; TRBD1 might be the D (5 bases). V gave up 5 bases and J gave up 0 bases, with 16 bases separating them. This CDR3 region has 16 residues. CDR1 is MNHEY and CDR2 is SMNVEV in the germline V gene (reference sequence). The chain's CDR3 is CASSRRDGSMNTEAFF. CDR3 in DNA: TGTGCCAGCAGTCGCCGGGACGGATCCATGAACACTGAAGCTTTCTTT.

The CDR3 DNA reads as TGTGCCAGCAGCCCCCCGACCGAGGGGTTTTACGAGCAGTACTTC. This translates into CASSPPTEGFYEQYF. V and J are TRBV28 and TRBJ2-7; D might be TRBD1 or TRBD2, each matching 5 bases. Between the trimmed V and J ends, which lost 6 bases and 4 bases, there was a span of 19 bases. The germline V gene encodes CDR1 MDHEN and CDR2 SYDVKM. The CDR3 contains 15 residues. The full variable domain, in which reference TRBV28 and TRBJ2-7 provide the parts outside the CDR3, is DVKVTQSSRYLVKRTGEKVFLECVQDMDHENMFWYRQDPGLGLRLIYFSYDVKMKEKGDIPEGYSVSREKKERFSLILESASTNQTSMYLCASSPPTEGFYEQYFGPGTRLTVT.

About this clone: This sample also contains other DNA sequences that code for the same CDR3. In DNA form, the CDR3 reads TGCGCCAGCAGCTTGGGGGCTAGGTACGAGCAGTACTTC. Translation gives CASSLGARYEQYF. V and J are TRBV5-1 and TRBJ2-7; D uncertain. This CDR3 contains 13 residues. Germline CDR1 is SGHRS and CDR2 is YFSETQ. Deletions cut 0 bases from V and 4 bases from J, with 8 bases between.

Details on this clone: Other DNA sequences in this specimen translate into the identical CDR3. The rearrangement joins TRBV14 to TRBJ1-2; D call uncertain. The V end lost 1 base, the J end lost 2 bases, and 5 bases lay between the germline ends. The length of the CDR3 is 13 residues. Germline V CDR1 and CDR2: SGHDN, FVKESK. The CDR3 protein is CASSQALNYGYTF. The DNA of the CDR3 is TGTGCCAGCAGCCAAGCACTGAACTATGGCTACACCTTC.

CDR3 sequence (DNA): TGTGCCAGCAGTGTGACAGGGTACTCCTACGAGCAGTACTTC. Its translation: CASSVTGYSYEQYF. The chain recombines TRBV27 with TRBJ2-7; 7 bases are shared with TRBD1. J lost 0 bases, V lost 5 bases, and 4 bases had no gene match. Germline CDR1 reads MNHEY; CDR2 reads SMNVEV (reference sequence). CDR3 length equals 14 residues.

The chain uses TRBV11-2 and TRBJ1-1; D is possibly TRBD1 (5 bases). V was cut by 4 bases and J by 1 base, with 16 bases left in between. The CDR3 is 16 residues long. Germline CDR1 and CDR2: SGHAT and FQNNGV. The CDR3 region is CASSYPPDRTNTEAFF. As DNA, the CDR3 is TGTGCCAGCAGCTACCCCCCCGACAGAACGAACACTGAAGCTTTCTTT.

This chain connects TRBV15 to TRBJ1-2, with 7 nucleotides matching TRBD1. Germline trimming cut 1 base from V and 4 bases from J; bases unmatched to any gene: 3. CDR1 and CDR2 (germline): LNHNV, YYDKDF (reference sequence). The CDR3 is 14 residues long. The CDR3 region is CATSRGAGGYGYTF. The CDR3, as DNA: TGTGCCACCAGCAGAGGAGCAGGGGGCTATGGCTACACCTTC.

The rearrangement links TRBV9 to TRBJ2-1, with D possibly TRBD2 on 6 matching bases. Trimming took off 4 bases at V and 6 bases at J, with 20 bases between the two ends. Germline assignment: CDR1 SGDLS and CDR2 YYNGEE. The CDR3 has 16 residues. The CDR3 nucleotides are TGTGCCAGCAGCCCTTACCCCGGGGGAGTGGCCAATGAGCAGTTCTTC. This sequence encodes CASSPYPGGVANEQFF. The full variable domain, completed using reference TRBV9 and TRBJ2-1, is DSGVTQTPKHLITATGQRVTLRCSPRSGDLSVYWYQQSLDQGLQFLIQYYNGEERAKGNILERFSAQQFPDLHSELNLSSLELGDSALYFCASSPYPGGVANEQFFGPGTRLTVL.

Written as DNA, the CDR3 is TGTGCCAGCAGTCTGCAGACCTTGGACGAGCAGTACTTC. It codes for CASSLQTLDEQYF. The rearrangement uses TRBV28 and TRBJ2-7; no definite D call. CDR3 length: 13 residues. CDR1 is MDHEN and CDR2 is SYDVKM in the germline V gene. Trimming cost V 5 bases and J 5 bases, with 13 bases left between them.

The V call is TRBV16, the J call TRBJ2-7, with a tentative D call TRBD1 (5 bases). The germline CDR1 and CDR2 sequences are KGHSY and FQNENV. The CDR3 loop spans 14 amino acids. Deletions cut 0 bases from V and 5 bases from J, with 11 bases between. The CDR3 spells CASSQSRQGHEQYF. In DNA form, the CDR3 reads TGTGCCAGCAGCCAATCTAGGCAGGGTCACGAGCAGTACTTC.

The J gene is TRBJ2-6, the V gene TRBV28; TRBD1 agrees at 8 bases. The trim removed 5 bases at V and 3 bases at J, leaving 6 bases unmatched. The CDR3 contains 16 residues. CDR1 is MDHEN and CDR2 is SYDVKM in the germline V gene. The CDR3 spells CASSLTGVFGANVLTF. The CDR3 DNA follows: TGTGCCAGCAGTCTGACAGGGGTCTTTGGGGCCAACGTCCTGACTTTC. Based on the CDR3 plus reference TRBV28 and TRBJ2-6, the full variable domain is DVKVTQSSRYLVKRTGEKVFLECVQDMDHENMFWYRQDPGLGLRLIYFSYDVKMKEKGDIPEGYSVSREKKERFSLILESASTNQTSMYLCASSLTGVFGANVLTFGAGSRLTVL.

This chain joins TRBV27 and TRBJ2-3, with D tentatively TRBD2 (7 bases). The CDR3 contains 17 residues. V lost 6 bases and J lost 6, with 25 bases in between. Germline V gives CDR1 MNHEY, CDR2 SMNVEV (reference sequence). Here the CDR3 reads CASRPLGASGPQDTQYF. CDR3 DNA sequence: TGTGCCAGCAGGCCCCTGGGGGCTAGCGGCCCCCAGGATACGCAGTATTTT.